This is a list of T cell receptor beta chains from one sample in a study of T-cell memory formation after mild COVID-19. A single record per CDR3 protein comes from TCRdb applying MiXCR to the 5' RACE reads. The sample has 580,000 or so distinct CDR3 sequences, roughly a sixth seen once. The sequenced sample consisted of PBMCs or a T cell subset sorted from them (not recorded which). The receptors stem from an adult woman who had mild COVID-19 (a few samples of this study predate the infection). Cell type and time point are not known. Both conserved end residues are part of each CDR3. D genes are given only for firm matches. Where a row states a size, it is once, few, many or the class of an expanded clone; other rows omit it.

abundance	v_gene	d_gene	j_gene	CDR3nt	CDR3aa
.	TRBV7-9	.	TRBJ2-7	TGTGCCAGCAGCCAAGGGGCAGGGGATTCCTACGAGCAGTACTTC	CASSQGAGDSYEQYF
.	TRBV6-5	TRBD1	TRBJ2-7	TGTGCCAGCAGTTACGGTCGGACAGGGGGAGTGCGGGAGCAGTACTTC	CASSYGRTGGVREQYF
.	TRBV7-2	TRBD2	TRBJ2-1	TGTGCCAGCAGCTTAGTAGCAGCGGGAGGTGTCAATGAGCAGTTCTTC	CASSLVAAGGVNEQFF
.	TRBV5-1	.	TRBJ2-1	TGCGCCAGCAGCACCCAGAGGAATGAGCAGTTCTTC	CASSTQRNEQFF
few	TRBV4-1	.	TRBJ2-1	TGCGCCAGCAGCTCCGGGAGGCAGGGGGACTACAATGAGCAGTTCTTC	CASSSGRQGDYNEQFF
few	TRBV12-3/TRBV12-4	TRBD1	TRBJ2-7	TGTGCCAGCAGTCCACACAGGGGGCTCTACGGCGGGCCCTACGAGCAGTACTTC	CASSPHRGLYGGPYEQYF
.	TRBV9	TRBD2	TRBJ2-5	TGTGCCAGCAGCGCAGGACTAGCGGGAGGCCCCCAAGAGACCCAGTACTTC	CASSAGLAGGPQETQYF
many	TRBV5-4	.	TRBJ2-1	TGTGCCAGCAGCTTAGGGAGCACCGAGCAGTTCTTC	CASSLGSTEQFF
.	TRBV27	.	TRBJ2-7	TGTGCCAGCAGTTTGATAGGGGGGAGATACGCCGGCGAGCAGTACTTC	CASSLIGGRYAGEQYF
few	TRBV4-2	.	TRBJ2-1	TGTGCCAGCAGCCAAGGGTGGACATCCCCGGAGCAGTTCTTC	CASSQGWTSPEQFF
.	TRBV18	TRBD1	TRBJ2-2	TGTGCCAGCCGCTCAAAGGACAGGGCCACCGGGGAGCTGTTTTTT	CASRSKDRATGELFF
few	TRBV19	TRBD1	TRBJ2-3	TGTGCCAGTAGTGCCGGGACAGGGTTCGCAGATACGCAGTATTTT	CASSAGTGFADTQYF
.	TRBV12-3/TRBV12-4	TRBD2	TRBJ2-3	TGTGCCAGCAGCCCCGGGGGGGGGACTAGCGGGAGTTTAGATACGCAGTATTTT	CASSPGGGTSGSLDTQYF
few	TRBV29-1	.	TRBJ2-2	TGCAGCATCCCTGCCCCGAGCATCGCGAACACCGGGGAGCTGTTTTTT	CSIPAPSIANTGELFF
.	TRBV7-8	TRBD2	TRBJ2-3	TGTGCCAGCAGCTTTAAATACGGCGGACTAGCGGGGGAGACAGATACGCAGTATTTT	CASSFKYGGLAGETDTQYF
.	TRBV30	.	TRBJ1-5	TGTGCCTGGAGTTCACCCCCCACAGGGTTTGGCAATCAGCCCCAGCATTTT	CAWSSPPTGFGNQPQHF
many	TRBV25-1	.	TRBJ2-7	TGTGCCAGCAGTGAGGGATACGAGCAGTACTTC	CASSEGYEQYF
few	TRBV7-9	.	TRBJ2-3	TGTGCCAGCAGCTTAGGGCTCCAGGGCGCAGATACGCAGTATTTT	CASSLGLQGADTQYF
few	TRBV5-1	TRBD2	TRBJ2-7	TGCGCCAGCAGCTTGGCTGGGCGGGGGTCCTACGAGCAGTACTTC	CASSLAGRGSYEQYF
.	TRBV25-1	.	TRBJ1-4	TGTGCCAGCAGTACTACAGGAGGTAATGAAAAACTGTTTTTT	CASSTTGGNEKLFF
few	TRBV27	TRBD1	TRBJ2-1	TGTGCCAGCAGTGGCTGGGGGACAGGGGGCTGGGGTGAGCAGTTCTTC	CASSGWGTGGWGEQFF
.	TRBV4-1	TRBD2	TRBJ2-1	TGCGCCAGCAGCCAAGGGGTAGCGGGAGACAATGAGCAGTTCTTC	CASSQGVAGDNEQFF
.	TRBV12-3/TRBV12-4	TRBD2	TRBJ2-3	TGTGCCAGCAGTTTGAGTAGCGGGAGGTCCGATACGCAGTATTTT	CASSLSSGRSDTQYF
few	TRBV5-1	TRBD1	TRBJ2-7	TGCGCCAGCAGCTTGCTAGGACAGGGGGAGATTAAGTACTTC	CASSLLGQGEIKYF
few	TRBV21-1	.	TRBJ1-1	TGTGCCAGCAGCAAAGGGGGAGGGACTGAAGCTTTCTTT	CASSKGGGTEAFF
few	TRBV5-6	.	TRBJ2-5	TGTGCCAGCAGCAGGGGGGAGGCCCAGTACTTC	CASSRGEAQYF